The 26 T cell receptor beta chains reported below all come from one sample, sequenced in a study of cytomegalovirus exposure and HLA in healthy donors. Primers for the PCR totalled 60 Vbeta and 13 Jbeta. Assay used: immunoSEQ multiplex PCR; TCRdb lists only in-frame clones, some missing. This table holds about 50,000 clones. The sequenced sample consisted of PBMCs. The receptors were sampled from a woman aged 55 to 70 in good health and CMV-seropositive.

V usage is TRBV7-8 and J usage is TRBJ1-1; D remains ambiguous. Deletions cut 10 bases from V and 2 bases from J, with 11 bases between. This CDR3 has 12 residues. CDR1 SGHVS and CDR2 FQNEAQ come from the germline V gene. CDR3 residues: CATTLINTEAFF. The CDR3 coding sequence is TGTGCCACCACTCTAATCAACACTGAAGCTTTCTTT.

The chain has TRBV7-9 and TRBJ2-3, with 11 bases that match TRBD2. The length of the CDR3 is 19 residues. CDR1 and CDR2 (germline): SEHNR, FQNEAQ (reference sequence). The V segment lost 2 bases and the J segment 0 bases; nucleotides outside the gene matches: 10. As DNA, the CDR3 is TGTGCCAGCAGCTTAAGGCCTAGCGGGGGGCTGTCTAGCACAGATACGCAGTATTTT. It translates to CASSLRPSGGLSSTDTQYF.

This chain connects TRBV18 to TRBJ2-3; D unresolved. CDR1 KGHSH and CDR2 LQKENI come from the germline V gene. With 2 bases removed from V and 0 bases from J, the gap between germline ends came to 9 bases. This CDR3 contains 15 residues. The CDR3 region has the DNA TGTGCCAGCTCACCAGCCGACGGGAGCACAGATACGCAGTATTTT. Protein: CASSPADGSTDTQYF.

The gene calls are TRBV2 and TRBJ1-1; D is unclear. V was shortened by 5 bases and J by 0 bases, with 7 bases between the two germline ends. This CDR3 comprises 13 residues. The germline CDR1 and CDR2 sequences are SNHLY and FYNNEI. CDR3 in amino acids: CASSLLMNTEAFF. As DNA, the CDR3 is TGTGCCAGCAGTCTTCTTATGAACACTGAAGCTTTCTTT.

This chain uses TRBV2 with TRBJ2-7, with 9 nucleotides matching TRBD1. Unmatched junction bases numbered 8, after V lost 5 bases and J lost 12 bases. The CDR3 consists of 12 residues. Germline V gene lookup returns CDR1 SNHLY and CDR2 FYNNEI. DNA for the CDR3: TGTGCCAGCAGTACCCAAGGGGACAGGGTGTACTTC. This translates into CASSTQGDRVYF.

The chain couples TRBV6-1 to TRBJ2-1; 11 bases agree with TRBD2. Per the germline V gene, CDR1 is MNHNS and CDR2 is SASEGT. After removal of 8 bases from V and 5 bases from J, the junction contained 5 bases not matched to a gene. The CDR3 is 14 amino acids. CDR3 protein: CASHSGGADNEQFF. The CDR3 region has the DNA TGTGCCAGCCATAGCGGGGGGGCCGACAATGAGCAGTTCTTC.

This chain uses TRBV2 with TRBJ2-7, with 8 bases fitting TRBD1. J lost 4 bases, V lost 6 bases, and 2 bases had no gene match. CDR3 size: 12 residues. The germline V gene has CDR1 SNHLY and CDR2 FYNNEI. The CDR3 sequence is CASRDRVYEQYF. In DNA form, the CDR3 reads TGTGCCAGCAGGGACAGGGTGTACGAGCAGTACTTC.

V and J are TRBV19 and TRBJ1-2; D possibly corresponds to TRBD1 (5 bases). The germline V gene encodes CDR1 LNHDA and CDR2 SQIVND (reference sequence). V lost 3 bases and J 4 bases, leaving 12 bases between the germline ends. This CDR3 is built from 14 residues. Here the CDR3 DNA reads TGTGCCAGTAGTATGGGTCAGGGCGGCTATGGCTACACCTTC. It yields the protein CASSMGQGGYGYTF.

This chain uses TRBV28 with TRBJ1-2; a possible D gene is TRBD1 (6 bases). CDR1 is MDHEN, CDR2 SYDVKM, per germline. V was shortened by 5 bases and J by 2 bases, with 12 bases between the two germline ends. The CDR3 is 14 amino acids. DNA of the CDR3: TGTGCCAGCAGTGGGGGCAACGGGAACTATGGCTACACCTTC. This sequence encodes CASSGGNGNYGYTF.

A word on this clone: An end of the junction does not agree with germline; a read error may underlie this. CDR3 residues: CATLTTDKQYF. CDR3 DNA sequence: TGTGCCACCCTTACCACAGATAAGCAGTATTTT. The rearrangement joins TRBV10-3 to TRBJ2-3, with D hard to call. Germline V CDR1 and CDR2: ENHRY, SYGVKD. This CDR3 spans 11 amino acids.

The chain is built from TRBV29-1 and TRBJ2-1; 13 nucleotides line up with TRBD2. The V gene's germline CDR1 is SQVTM and CDR2 ANQGSEA. J was trimmed by 5 bases and V by 2 bases; bases with no gene match: 3. The CDR3 sequence is 15 residues long. CDR3 sequence (DNA): TGCAGCGTTGAAACTAGCGGGGGGGATGACAATGAGCAGTTCTTC. Protein product: CSVETSGGDDNEQFF.

The chain couples TRBV2 to TRBJ2-5; D gene uncertain. The CDR3 totals 13 residues. Germline V gives CDR1 SNHLY, CDR2 FYNNEI. The ends were cut back, 5 bases at V and 2 bases at J, with 9 bases in the middle. The CDR3 DNA follows: TGTGCCAGCAGTCAACACCCACAAGAGACCCAGTACTTC. It yields the protein CASSQHPQETQYF. The full variable domain, its missing parts supplied by reference TRBV2 and TRBJ2-5, is EPEVTQTPSHQVTQMGQEVILRCVPISNHLYFYWYRQILGQKVEFLVSFYNNEISEKSEIFDDQFSVERPDGSNFTLKIRSTKLEDSAMYFCASSQHPQETQYFGPGTRLLVL.

This chain joins TRBV5-1 and TRBJ1-1; D gene unclear. Germline CDR1 is SGHRS and CDR2 is YFSETQ. Trimming removed 6 bases from V and 1 base from J, with 10 bases in between. The CDR3 covers 13 residues. The CDR3, as DNA: TGCGCCAGCAATCGGTACGGGAACACTGAAGCTTTCTTT. This translates into CASNRYGNTEAFF.

The J gene is TRBJ1-2, the V gene TRBV4-1, with TRBD1 matching 8 bases. This CDR3 has 17 amino acids. V trimming: 1 base; J trimming: 5 bases; junction bases outside the gene matches: 12. Germline V gene sequence: CDR1 MGHRA, CDR2 YSYEKL. The CDR3 coding sequence is TGCGCCAGCAGCCAAGGCCCGGCAGGGGGCGAATCATATGGCTACACCTTC. Its translation is CASSQGPAGGESYGYTF.

The chain uses TRBV7-9 and TRBJ1-2, with D unclear. Trimming pared 5 bases from V and 0 bases from J, leaving 13 bases between. This CDR3 is built from 15 residues. Germline-derived CDR1 and CDR2 are SEHNR and FQNEAQ (reference sequence). CDR3 loop: CASSPRGIANYGYTF. The DNA for the CDR3 is TGTGCCAGCAGCCCCCGCGGCATAGCTAACTATGGCTACACCTTC.

The chain employs TRBV5-1 and TRBJ2-7; perhaps TRBD1 as D (8 bases). Trimming pared 0 bases from V and 5 bases from J, leaving 15 bases between. The CDR3 has 15 amino acids. Looked up from germline, CDR1 is SGHRS and CDR2 is YFSETQ. The CDR3 DNA follows: TGCGCCAGCAGCTTGGACAGGGGGGGAAACCACGAGCAGTACTTC. Its protein is CASSLDRGGNHEQYF.

J is TRBJ1-4 and V is TRBV5-6; 8 bases fit TRBD1. The V and J ends lost 4 bases and 7 bases, in that order; junction bases with no gene match: 12. The CDR3 runs 16 residues. CDR1 and CDR2 (germline): SGHDT, YYEEEE. CDR3 nucleotides: TGTGCCAGCAGCGGACAGGGTCCTTTGTTTGGTGAAAAACTGTTTTTT. It codes for CASSGQGPLFGEKLFF. The full variable domain, completed using reference TRBV5-6 and TRBJ1-4, is DAGVTQSPTHLIKTRGQQVTLRCSPKSGHDTVSWYQQALGQGPQFIFQYYEEEERQRGNFPDRFSGHQFPNYSSELNVNALLLGDSALYLCASSGQGPLFGEKLFFGSGTQLSVL.

V and J are TRBV18 and TRBJ2-7, with 7 bases aligning to TRBD1. The CDR3 is 15 residues long. CDR1 and CDR2 from the germline V gene are KGHSH and LQKENI. The V and J ends lost 6 bases and 2 bases, in that order; junction bases with no gene match: 10. CDR3 bases: TGTGCCAGCTCGCCCTCTCAGACAGGGACCTACGAGCAGTACTTC. This sequence encodes CASSPSQTGTYEQYF.

The chain is built from TRBV6-6 and TRBJ2-5; TRBD2 agrees at 7 bases. V shed 2 bases and J 2 bases; nucleotides not matched to a gene: 2. Germline values: CDR1 MNHNY, CDR2 SVGAGI (reference sequence). The CDR3 totals 14 residues. The DNA for the CDR3 is TGTGCCAGCAGTTACGCCGGGGGGCAAGAGACCCAGTACTTC. Translated, it gives CASSYAGGQETQYF.

The chain is built from TRBV19 and TRBJ1-6, with D perhaps TRBD1 (6 bases). Germline V gene data show CDR1 as LNHDA and CDR2 as SQIVND (reference sequence). V lost 7 bases, J lost 8 bases, and 12 bases lay in between. The CDR3 runs to 13 residues. The CDR3 sequence: CASTPDSYSPLHF. CDR3 bases: TGTGCCAGTACCCCGGACAGCTATTCACCCCTCCACTTT.

The V call is TRBV9, the J call TRBJ1-1, with TRBD1 as a possible D gene (5 bases). CDR3 length: 15 amino acids. Trimming took 2 bases from V and 3 from J, leaving 14 bases between them. CDR1 is SGDLS, CDR2 YYNGEE, per germline. The chain's CDR3 is CASSVRRDLDTEAFF. CDR3 DNA sequence: TGTGCCAGCAGCGTTCGACGGGACTTAGACACTGAAGCTTTCTTT.

J is TRBJ1-2 and V is TRBV19; possibly TRBD1 for D (5 bases). Germline values: CDR1 LNHDA, CDR2 SQIVND (reference sequence). This CDR3 comprises 12 residues. V was trimmed by 10 bases and J by 4 bases, leaving 13 bases between them. The CDR3 bases are TGTGCCACTGCGGAGGGGATCTATGGCTACACCTTC. This gives the protein CATAEGIYGYTF. The entire variable domain, with the rest obtained from reference TRBV19 and TRBJ1-2, is as follows: DGGITQSPKYLFRKEGQNVTLSCEQNLNHDAMYWYRQDPGQGLRLIYYSQIVNDFQKGDIAEGYSVSREKKESFPLTVTSAQKNPTAFYLCATAEGIYGYTFGSGTRLTVV.

This chain links TRBV14 with TRBJ1-2; D unclear. CDR1 and CDR2 from the germline V gene are SGHDN and FVKESK. Trimming cost V 1 base and J 2 bases, with 2 bases left between them. The CDR3 runs to 12 residues. The CDR3 DNA sequence: TGTGCCAGCAGCCAAGTAAACTATGGCTACACCTTC. Amino acids: CASSQVNYGYTF.

This chain connects TRBV6-1 to TRBJ2-3; no definite D call. The CDR3 loop spans 11 amino acids. Per germline, CDR1 MNHNS and CDR2 SASEGT. Trimming stripped 8 bases from V and 6 bases from J, with 9 bases between. The CDR3 nucleotides read TGTGCCAGCCGTCCTGGCGATACGCAGTATTTT. This sequence encodes CASRPGDTQYF.

This chain links TRBV2 with TRBJ2-2; the match to TRBD2 covers 14 bases. This CDR3 is built from 17 residues. From germline, CDR1 is SNHLY and CDR2 FYNNEI. Unmatched junction bases numbered 11, after V lost 9 bases and J lost 5 bases. The CDR3 bases are TGTGCCAGTACCCCGGGACTAGCGGGGGTGCTAACCGGGGAGCTGTTTTTT. Its protein is CASTPGLAGVLTGELFF.

The chain combines TRBV28 with TRBJ1-1; 8 nucleotides match TRBD1. V was pared by 6 bases and J by 7 bases, with 7 bases of the junction left unmatched. The CDR3 sequence is 13 residues long. Per germline, CDR1 MDHEN and CDR2 SYDVKM. The CDR3 spells CASSLGQDREAFF. The DNA of the CDR3 is TGTGCCAGCAGCTTGGGACAGGACCGTGAAGCTTTCTTT.